The 32 T cell receptor beta chains reported below all come from one sample, sequenced in a study of blood T cell repertoires in COVID-19 (dated by TCRdb to 2019 to 2021). The receptor library was made with the immunoSEQ multiplex PCR assay. What TCRdb holds here is the immuneACCESS table cut down to in-frame rearrangements. Part of the clones is not present; checked against another copy, under half of the missing clones reflect an unresolved V gene, and the others are unexplained. The sample records 220,000 or so clones, 80% of which are singletons. 4.5% to 7% of the sample rests with the top ten. The sample comprised peripheral blood. The source of these receptors is a woman in her sixties or seventies with acute or convalescent COVID-19.

V gene TRBV29-1 combines with J gene TRBJ1-1; no firm D call. This CDR3 is 13 amino acids long. Trimming took 0 bases from V and 2 from J, leaving 7 bases between them. Germline V gene lookup returns CDR1 SQVTM and CDR2 ANQGSEA. The CDR3 DNA sequence: TGCAGCGTTGAAGATCCAGGAAACACTGAAGCTTTCTTT. Amino acids: CSVEDPGNTEAFF. The full variable domain, with the rest looked up from reference TRBV29-1 and TRBJ1-1, is SAVISQKPSRDICQRGTSLTIQCQVDSQVTMMFWYRQQPGQSLTLIATANQGSEATYESGFVIDKFPISRPNLTFSTLTVSNMSPEDSSIYLCSVEDPGNTEAFFGQGTRLTVV.

V usage is TRBV5-1 and J usage is TRBJ2-3, with 7 bases fitting TRBD1. The V segment lost 1 base and the J segment 0 bases; nucleotides outside the gene matches: 5. Germline loops: CDR1 SGHRS, CDR2 YFSETQ. This CDR3 is built from 16 residues. The CDR3, as DNA: TGCGCCAGCAGCTTGACAGGGGAGTTAAGCACAGATACGCAGTATTTT. Its protein is CASSLTGELSTDTQYF.

This clone has at least ten counts. The chain combines TRBV3-1 (or the pseudogene TRBV3-2) with TRBJ1-1; perhaps TRBD1 as D (5 bases). V lost 0 bases and J 0 bases, leaving 14 bases between the germline ends. The length of the CDR3 is 17 residues. Germline CDR1 LGHDT, CDR2 YNNKEL (reference sequence). CDR3 nucleotides: TGTGCCAGCAGCCAAGAAGGGGTTGGGCGCCTGAACACTGAAGCTTTCTTT. Its protein is CASSQEGVGRLNTEAFF.

The V and J genes are TRBV2 and TRBJ2-1, with D possibly matching TRBD2 (6 bases). The CDR3 consists of 13 residues. With 7 bases removed from V and 10 bases from J, the gap between germline ends came to 17 bases. Germline CDR1 SNHLY, CDR2 FYNNEI. CDR3 DNA: TGTGCCAGCACTGACCCCGGGGGTTACGAGCAGTTCTTC. It encodes CASTDPGGYEQFF.

This chain connects TRBV30 to TRBJ1-1; maybe TRBD1 (6 bases). CDR1 GTSNPN and CDR2 SVGIG come from the germline V gene (reference sequence). The V gene lost 0 bases and the J gene lost 10 bases, with 15 bases spanning the gap. The CDR3 consists of 13 residues. The CDR3 DNA is TGTGCCTGGAGTGTACAGGACAGAGGGTCAGCTTTCTTT. Its protein is CAWSVQDRGSAFF.

This clone was seen once. V usage is TRBV28 and J usage is TRBJ1-2, with 8 bases lining up with TRBD1. This CDR3 is built from 12 residues. The junction had 5 bases not matched to a gene; V was cut back by 8 bases and J by 6 bases. The germline gives CDR1 MDHEN, CDR2 SYDVKM. CDR3 in amino acids: CASGGQVDGYTF. In DNA form, the CDR3 reads TGTGCCAGCGGGGGACAGGTGGATGGCTACACCTTC.

The chain links TRBV30 to TRBJ2-7; TRBD1 agrees at 7 bases. V was clipped by 2 bases and J by 5 bases; unmatched bases: 18. There are 17 residues in the CDR3. Germline V gene data show CDR1 as GTSNPN and CDR2 as SVGIG (reference sequence). The CDR3 nucleotides are TGTGCCTGGAGTCCATTCGGCAGGGGGAATGTGGAAGACGAGCAGTACTTC. Encoded protein: CAWSPFGRGNVEDEQYF. Based on the CDR3 plus reference TRBV30 and TRBJ2-7, the full variable domain is SQTIHQWPATLVQPVGSPLSLECTVEGTSNPNLYWYRQAAGRGLQLLFYSVGIGQISSEVPQNLSASRPQDRQFILSSKKLLLSDSGFYLCAWSPFGRGNVEDEQYFGPGTRLTVT.

This clone appeared a single time. The gene calls are TRBV2 and TRBJ2-2; D uncertain. V was cut by 6 bases and J by 6 bases, with 11 bases left in between. Germline V gives CDR1 SNHLY, CDR2 FYNNEI. The CDR3 spans 13 residues. Written as DNA, the CDR3 is TGTGCCAGCAGCGGTTCGCAGGCCGGGGAGCTGTTTTTT. Its translation is CASSGSQAGELFF.

The J gene is TRBJ1-5, the V gene TRBV10-3, with D possibly matching TRBD1 (6 bases). The length of the CDR3 is 13 residues. Looked up from germline, CDR1 is ENHRY and CDR2 is SYGVKD. The ends were cut back, 6 bases at V and 7 bases at J, with 13 bases in the middle. The CDR3 DNA sequence: TGTGCCATCAGCTCAGGGGATCTGCAGCCCCAGCATTTT. Translated, it gives CAISSGDLQPQHF.

This chain connects TRBV7-3 to TRBJ2-7; no definite D call. CDR1 SGHTA and CDR2 FQGTGA come from the germline V gene. Trimming removed 5 bases from V and 0 bases from J, with 11 bases in between. The CDR3 length is 14 residues. CDR3 residues: CASSPQASSYEQYF. In DNA, the CDR3 is TGTGCCAGCAGCCCCCAGGCCAGCTCCTACGAGCAGTACTTC. The full variable domain, completed using reference TRBV7-3 and TRBJ2-7, is GAGVSQTPSNKVTEKGKYVELRCDPISGHTALYWYRQSLGQGPEFLIYFQGTGAADDSGLPNDRFFAVRPEGSVSTLKIQRTERGDSAVYLCASSPQASSYEQYFGPGTRLTVT.

The CDR3 coding sequence is TGTGCCAGCAGTGAAGCGAGCGGCTACACCTTC. Translating it yields CASSEASGYTF. This chain connects TRBV2 to TRBJ1-2; unclear D gene. Germline V CDR1 and CDR2: SNHLY, FYNNEI. V lost 0 bases and J 8 bases, leaving 4 bases between the germline ends. This CDR3 region has 11 residues.

Only a few counts were recorded for this clone. This chain joins TRBV7-2 and TRBJ1-1; 9 nucleotides agree with TRBD1. Germline values: CDR1 SGHTA, CDR2 FQGNSA. J was trimmed by 4 bases and V by 5 bases; bases with no gene match: 11. There are 16 residues in the CDR3. CDR3 nucleotide sequence: TGTGCCAGCAGCGTTACACAGGGGGCCGGGAGCACTGAAGCTTTCTTT. Its translation: CASSVTQGAGSTEAFF.

The CDR3 nucleotides read TGTGCCACCAGTGATTGGGCACCGAACACCGGGGAGCTGTTTTTT. It translates to CATSDWAPNTGELFF. The genes are TRBV24-1 and TRBJ2-2; D unclear. Germline V gene lookup returns CDR1 KGHDR and CDR2 SFDVKD. Between the trimmed V and J ends, which lost 2 bases and 0 bases, there was a span of 6 bases. The CDR3 is 15 amino acids.

This clone was observed a few times. CDR3 amino acids: CASSSISWELRGYTF. The CDR3 DNA is TGTGCCAGCAGCTCGATTTCCTGGGAGCTAAGGGGCTACACCTTC. V gene TRBV5-4 combines with J gene TRBJ1-2; D not resolved. The CDR3 has 15 residues. Germline CDR1 SGHNT, CDR2 YYREEE (reference sequence). Trimming took off 3 bases at V and 8 bases at J, with 20 bases between the two ends.

In this sample, this clone turned up a few times. The V call is TRBV18, the J call TRBJ1-2; 9 bases line up with TRBD1. The CDR3 runs to 13 residues. J gave up 6 bases and V 5 bases, and 4 bases lay outside the gene matches. Germline V CDR1 and CDR2: KGHSH, LQKENI. In DNA, the CDR3 is TGTGCCAGCTCAGTAAGGGACAGGGATGGCTACACCTTC. This gives the protein CASSVRDRDGYTF.

This clone appeared many times. This sequence joins TRBV6-5 and TRBJ2-1; 7 bases are shared with TRBD2. The V gene end was trimmed by 4 bases and the J gene end by 3 bases; junction bases not matched to a gene: 9. This CDR3 region has 16 residues. Germline V gene sequence: CDR1 MNHEY, CDR2 SVGAGI. CDR3 in amino acids: CASSSLAGLNYNEQFF. CDR3 nucleotide sequence: TGTGCCAGCAGTTCCTTAGCGGGCCTTAACTACAATGAGCAGTTCTTC.

The chain joins TRBV27 to TRBJ1-4; perhaps TRBD1 as D (5 bases). V lost 0 bases and J lost 3, with 11 bases in between. Germline CDR1 is MNHEY and CDR2 is SMNVEV (reference sequence). CDR3 size: 16 residues. CDR3 in amino acids: CASSLSPGRANEKLFF. CDR3 sequence (DNA): TGTGCCAGCAGTTTATCTCCAGGGAGGGCTAATGAAAAACTGTTTTTT.

This sequence joins TRBV18 and TRBJ2-7; D possibly corresponds to TRBD1 (6 bases). This CDR3 region has 15 residues. Germline V lookup: CDR1 KGHSH, CDR2 LQKENI. Trimming removed 2 bases at V and 0 bases at J, with 11 bases between. The DNA for the CDR3 is TGTGCCAGCTCACCAAGGGGGAAGGGCTCCTACGAGCAGTACTTC. It encodes CASSPRGKGSYEQYF.

This clone came up once. DNA of the CDR3: TGTGCCAGCGGGGCTAGAGCGGGAGGGTCCAATGAGCAGTTCTTC. Its protein is CASGARAGGSNEQFF. The chain combines TRBV27 with TRBJ2-1; TRBD2 agrees at 10 bases. The CDR3 is 15 residues long. V lost 8 bases, J lost 6 bases, and 10 bases stayed unmatched. Germline values: CDR1 MNHEY, CDR2 SMNVEV (reference sequence).

This clone was counted once. V usage is TRBV4-2 and J usage is TRBJ2-7; 7 bases agree with TRBD1. J was trimmed by 0 bases and V by 4 bases; bases with no gene match: 9. Per the germline V gene, CDR1 is LGHNA and CDR2 is YNFKEQ. The length of the CDR3 is 16 residues. CDR3 sequence reads: CASSPLGQAYSYEQYF. In DNA, the CDR3 is TGTGCCAGCAGCCCACTAGGACAGGCCTACTCCTACGAGCAGTACTTC.

The genes are TRBV9 and TRBJ2-5, with TRBD2 matching 7 bases. V lost 3 bases and J lost 3; bases outside the gene matches: 2. CDR1 and CDR2 from the germline V gene are SGDLS and YYNGEE. The CDR3 extends over 13 amino acids. The CDR3 loop is CASSAGLEETQYF. The CDR3 DNA reads as TGTGCCAGCAGCGCCGGACTAGAAGAGACCCAGTACTTC.

The chain has TRBV20-1 and TRBJ2-7; the match to TRBD1 covers 7 bases. CDR3 length: 15 amino acids. The junction had 10 bases not matched to a gene; V was cut back by 3 bases and J by 2 bases. Germline V gene data show CDR1 as DFQATT and CDR2 as SNEGSKA (reference sequence). The CDR3 protein is CSASSPRDSAYEQYF. CDR3 bases: TGCAGTGCTAGTAGCCCCCGGGACAGCGCCTACGAGCAGTACTTC.

This clone was seen a few times. The V gene is TRBV28, the J gene TRBJ1-2; unclear D gene. This CDR3 is built from 12 residues. Germline CDR1 and CDR2: MDHEN and SYDVKM. Trimming pared 8 bases from V and 4 bases from J, leaving 11 bases between. The CDR3 DNA reads TGTGCCAGCTCTGACACTCTCTATGGCTACACCTTC. Amino acids: CASSDTLYGYTF.

The V call is TRBV2, the J call TRBJ2-1; maybe TRBD2 (5 bases). This CDR3 is 14 amino acids long. With 5 bases removed from V and 1 base from J, the gap between germline ends came to 9 bases. Germline loops: CDR1 SNHLY, CDR2 FYNNEI. This CDR3 reads CASSPGKSYNEQFF. In DNA form, the CDR3 reads TGTGCCAGCAGTCCCGGGAAGTCCTACAATGAGCAGTTCTTC.

The gene calls are TRBV28 and TRBJ1-5, with D possibly matching TRBD1 (5 bases). V gave up 8 bases and J gave up 6 bases, with 17 bases separating them. The CDR3 loop spans 14 amino acids. CDR1 is MDHEN and CDR2 is SYDVKM in the germline V gene. The CDR3 sequence: CASGSRWGGQPQHF. CDR3 sequence (DNA): TGTGCCAGCGGGTCGAGGTGGGGCGGTCAGCCCCAGCATTTT.

The J gene is TRBJ1-4, the V gene TRBV19; unclear D gene. This CDR3 is 16 amino acids long. Between the trimmed V and J ends, which lost 3 bases and 5 bases, there was a span of 16 bases. Germline V gene lookup returns CDR1 LNHDA and CDR2 SQIVND (reference sequence). The CDR3 is CASSMVRGDGNEKLFF. The CDR3 coding sequence is TGTGCCAGTAGTATGGTCCGAGGAGACGGCAATGAAAAACTGTTTTTT. The variable domain in full, completed from reference TRBV19 and TRBJ1-4, reads DGGITQSPKYLFRKEGQNVTLSCEQNLNHDAMYWYRQDPGQGLRLIYYSQIVNDFQKGDIAEGYSVSREKKESFPLTVTSAQKNPTAFYLCASSMVRGDGNEKLFFGSGTQLSVL.

This chain connects TRBV5-6 to TRBJ2-3; 8 bases match TRBD1. Germline assignment: CDR1 SGHDT and CDR2 YYEEEE. Unmatched junction bases numbered 8, after V lost 4 bases and J lost 4 bases. The CDR3 spans 15 residues. The CDR3 DNA is TGTGCCAGCAGCAAGACGGACAGGGAATCAGATACGCAGTATTTT. Encoded protein: CASSKTDRESDTQYF.

This sequence joins TRBV7-8 and TRBJ1-4, with D possibly matching TRBD1 (5 bases). Germline V lookup: CDR1 SGHVS, CDR2 FQNEAQ. V shed 4 bases and J shed 2 bases, with 8 bases lying between them. This CDR3 is built from 14 residues. This chain's CDR3 is CASSYRQTNEKLFF. For the CDR3, the DNA is TGTGCCAGCAGCTATCGACAGACTAATGAAAAACTGTTTTTT.

This chain links TRBV7-2 with TRBJ1-2; no definite D call. This CDR3 is built from 14 residues. Per germline, CDR1 SGHTA and CDR2 FQGNSA. V lost 1 base, J lost 9 bases, and 15 bases lay in between. CDR3 in amino acids: CASSLDWGEVSYTF. DNA for the CDR3: TGTGCCAGCAGCTTAGACTGGGGAGAGGTTAGCTACACCTTC.

A single count supports this clone. The CDR3 is CASSVDITYEQYF. CDR3 sequence (DNA): TGTGCCAGCAGCGTGGACATCACCTACGAGCAGTACTTC. The rearrangement uses TRBV7-2 and TRBJ2-7; D is possibly TRBD1 (5 bases). Between the trimmed V and J ends, which lost 5 bases and 2 bases, there was a span of 10 bases. The CDR3 totals 13 residues. From germline, CDR1 is SGHTA and CDR2 FQGNSA.

This chain joins TRBV28 and TRBJ2-7; 9 positions agree with TRBD1. CDR1 is MDHEN and CDR2 is SYDVKM in the germline V gene. The CDR3 runs to 15 residues. Trimming took 6 bases from V and 6 from J; bases not matched to a gene: 12. The CDR3 sequence: CASRPWTGEGSEQYF. CDR3 sequence (DNA): TGTGCCAGCAGGCCCTGGACAGGGGAGGGATCCGAGCAGTACTTC.

The genes are TRBV15 and TRBJ2-2, with a possible D match to TRBD2 (5 bases). Germline V lookup: CDR1 LNHNV, CDR2 YYDKDF (reference sequence). This CDR3 comprises 18 residues. The V end was cut by 2 bases, the J end by 7 bases, with 23 bases between. CDR3 DNA: TGTGCCACCAGCAGACCGTACGTCTCCGAGGGCCCGAGCGGGGAGCTGTTTTTT. This translates into CATSRPYVSEGPSGELFF.